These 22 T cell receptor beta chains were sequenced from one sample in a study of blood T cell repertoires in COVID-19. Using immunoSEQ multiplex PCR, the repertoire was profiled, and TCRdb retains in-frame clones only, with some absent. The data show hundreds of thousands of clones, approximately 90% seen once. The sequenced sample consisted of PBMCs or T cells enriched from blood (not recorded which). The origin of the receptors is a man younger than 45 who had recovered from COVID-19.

The CDR3 reads CASGPGTSKGSGNQPQHF. DNA for the CDR3: TGTGCTAGTGGTCCCGGGACATCTAAAGGGAGCGGCAATCAGCCCCAGCATTTT. V is TRBV12-5 and J is TRBJ1-5; D perhaps matches TRBD1 (6 bases). The CDR3 totals 18 residues. Germline values: CDR1 LGHNT, CDR2 FRNRAP. Trimming left V 5 bases short and J 2 bases short, with 22 bases between.

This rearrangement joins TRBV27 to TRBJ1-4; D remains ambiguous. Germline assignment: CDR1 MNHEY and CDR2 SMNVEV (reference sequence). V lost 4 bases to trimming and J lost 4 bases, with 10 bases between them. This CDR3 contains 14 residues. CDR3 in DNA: TGTGCCAGCAGTTATACAGCCAATAATGAAAAACTGTTTTTT. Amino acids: CASSYTANNEKLFF.

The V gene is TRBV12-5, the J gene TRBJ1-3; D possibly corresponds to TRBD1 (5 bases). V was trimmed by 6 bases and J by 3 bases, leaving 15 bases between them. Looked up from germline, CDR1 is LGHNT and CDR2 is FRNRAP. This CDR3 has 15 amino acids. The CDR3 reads CASGVPPGGGNTIYF. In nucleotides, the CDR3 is TGTGCTAGTGGGGTTCCCCCGGGGGGTGGAAACACCATATATTTT.

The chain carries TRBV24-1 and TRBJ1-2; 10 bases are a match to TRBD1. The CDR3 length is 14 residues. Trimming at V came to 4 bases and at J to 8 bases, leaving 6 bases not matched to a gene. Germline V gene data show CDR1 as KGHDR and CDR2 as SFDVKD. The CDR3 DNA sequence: TGTGCCACCAGTGAGACGGACAGGGGGAACGGCTACACCTTC. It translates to CATSETDRGNGYTF.

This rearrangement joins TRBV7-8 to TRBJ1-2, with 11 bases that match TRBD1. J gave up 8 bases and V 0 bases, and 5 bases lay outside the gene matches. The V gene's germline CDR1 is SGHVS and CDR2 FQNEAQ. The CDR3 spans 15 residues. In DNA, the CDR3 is TGTGCCAGCAGCTTAGCGCCGGGACAGGGGGTCGGCTACACCTTC. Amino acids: CASSLAPGQGVGYTF.

CDR3 sequence (DNA): TGTGCCAGCAGCGTAGGGAGAGGGTATGAGCAGTTCTTC. This sequence encodes CASSVGRGYEQFF. The chain recombines TRBV9 with TRBJ2-1, with D possibly matching TRBD2 (5 bases). The CDR3 covers 13 residues. Deletions cut 0 bases from V and 8 bases from J, with 9 bases between. Germline V gene lookup returns CDR1 SGDLS and CDR2 YYNGEE.

CDR3 in amino acids: CASKKFDTSYEQYF. The CDR3 coding sequence is TGTGCCAGTAAAAAATTTGACACCTCCTACGAGCAGTACTTC. V usage is TRBV19 and J usage is TRBJ2-7, with unresolved D. Trimming pared 7 bases from V and 0 bases from J, leaving 13 bases between. The germline gives CDR1 LNHDA, CDR2 SQIVND (reference sequence). The CDR3 is made up of 14 amino acids.

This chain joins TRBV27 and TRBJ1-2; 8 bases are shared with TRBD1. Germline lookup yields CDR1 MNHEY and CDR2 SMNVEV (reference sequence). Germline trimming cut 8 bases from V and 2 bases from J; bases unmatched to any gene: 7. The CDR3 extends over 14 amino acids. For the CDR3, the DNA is TGTGCCAGCGGCAAGACAGGGGTGAACTATGGCTACACCTTC. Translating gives CASGKTGVNYGYTF.

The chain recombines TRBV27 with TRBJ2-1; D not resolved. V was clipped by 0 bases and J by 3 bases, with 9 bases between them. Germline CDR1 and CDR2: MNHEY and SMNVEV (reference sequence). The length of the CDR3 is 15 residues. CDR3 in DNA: TGTGCCAGCAGTTTATCGATAAGCCACTACAATGAGCAGTTCTTC. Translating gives CASSLSISHYNEQFF.

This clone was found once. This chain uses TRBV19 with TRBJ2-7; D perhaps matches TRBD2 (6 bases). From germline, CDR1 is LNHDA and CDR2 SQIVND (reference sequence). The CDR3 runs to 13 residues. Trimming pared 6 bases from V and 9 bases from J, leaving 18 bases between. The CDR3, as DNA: TGTGCCAGTAGCCTCGTCGAGGCGGGACCGCAGTACTTC. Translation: CASSLVEAGPQYF.

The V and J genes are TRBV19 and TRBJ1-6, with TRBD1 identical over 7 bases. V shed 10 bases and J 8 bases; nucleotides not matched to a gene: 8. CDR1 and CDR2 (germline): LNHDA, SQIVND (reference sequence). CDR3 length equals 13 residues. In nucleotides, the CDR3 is TGTGCCACCGGGGACAGCCGAGATTCACCCCTCCACTTT. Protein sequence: CATGDSRDSPLHF.

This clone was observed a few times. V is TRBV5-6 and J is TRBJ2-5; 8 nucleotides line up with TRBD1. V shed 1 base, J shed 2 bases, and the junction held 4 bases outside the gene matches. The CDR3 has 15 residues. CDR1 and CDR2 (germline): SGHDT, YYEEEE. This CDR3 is CASSLWDRTQETQYF. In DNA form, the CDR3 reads TGTGCCAGCAGCTTGTGGGACAGGACACAAGAGACCCAGTACTTC.

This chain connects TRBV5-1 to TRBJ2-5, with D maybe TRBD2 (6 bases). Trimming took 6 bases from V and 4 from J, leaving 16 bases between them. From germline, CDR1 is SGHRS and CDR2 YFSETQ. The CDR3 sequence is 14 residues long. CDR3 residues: CASNLGGVGETQYF. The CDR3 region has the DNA TGCGCCAGCAACTTAGGAGGGGTTGGAGAGACCCAGTACTTC.

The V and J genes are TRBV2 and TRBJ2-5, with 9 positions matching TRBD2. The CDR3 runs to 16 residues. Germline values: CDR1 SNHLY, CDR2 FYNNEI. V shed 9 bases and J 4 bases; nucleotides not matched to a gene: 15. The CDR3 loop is CASAQGPRTSAETQYF. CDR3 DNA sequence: TGTGCCAGTGCACAAGGACCAAGGACTAGCGCAGAGACCCAGTACTTC.

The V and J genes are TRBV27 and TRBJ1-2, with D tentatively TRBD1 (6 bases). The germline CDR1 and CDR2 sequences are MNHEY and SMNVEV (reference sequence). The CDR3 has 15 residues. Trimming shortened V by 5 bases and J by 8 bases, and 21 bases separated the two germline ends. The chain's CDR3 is CASSRRTGAGAGYTF. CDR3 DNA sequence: TGTGCCAGCAGTCGACGGACGGGAGCGGGGGCCGGCTACACCTTC.

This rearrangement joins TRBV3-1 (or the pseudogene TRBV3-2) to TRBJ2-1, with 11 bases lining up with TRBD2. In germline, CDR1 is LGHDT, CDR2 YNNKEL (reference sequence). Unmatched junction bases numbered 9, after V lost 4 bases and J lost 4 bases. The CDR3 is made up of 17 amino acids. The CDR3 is CASSRPRLAGKYNEQFF. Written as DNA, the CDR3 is TGTGCCAGCAGCCGACCCCGACTAGCGGGAAAATACAATGAGCAGTTCTTC.

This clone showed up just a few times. CDR3 residues: CASRPGHLTNYGYTF. The CDR3 DNA follows: TGTGCCAGCAGGCCCGGACACTTAACCAACTATGGCTACACCTTC. The chain has TRBV28 and TRBJ1-2; a weak D match, TRBD1 (5 bases). Trimming left V 6 bases short and J 2 bases short, with 16 bases between. The length of the CDR3 is 15 residues. CDR1 MDHEN and CDR2 SYDVKM come from the germline V gene.

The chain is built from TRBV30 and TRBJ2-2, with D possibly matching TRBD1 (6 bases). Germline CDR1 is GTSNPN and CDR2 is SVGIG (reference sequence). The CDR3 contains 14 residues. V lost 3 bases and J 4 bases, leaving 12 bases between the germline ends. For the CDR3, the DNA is TGTGCCTGGAGAGACAGGCTAGCCACCGGGGAGCTGTTTTTT. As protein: CAWRDRLATGELFF.

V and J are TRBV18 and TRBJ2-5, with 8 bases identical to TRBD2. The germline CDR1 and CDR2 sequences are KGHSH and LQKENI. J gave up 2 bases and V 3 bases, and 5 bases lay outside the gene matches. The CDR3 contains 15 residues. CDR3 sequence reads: CASSPAGGVQETQYF. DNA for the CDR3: TGTGCCAGCTCACCGGCGGGGGGTGTTCAAGAGACCCAGTACTTC.

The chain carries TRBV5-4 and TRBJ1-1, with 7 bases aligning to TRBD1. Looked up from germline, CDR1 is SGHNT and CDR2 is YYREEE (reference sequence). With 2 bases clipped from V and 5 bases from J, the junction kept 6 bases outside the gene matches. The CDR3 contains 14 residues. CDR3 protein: CASSFRQGLTEAFF. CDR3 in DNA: TGTGCCAGCAGCTTCCGACAGGGTTTAACTGAAGCTTTCTTT.

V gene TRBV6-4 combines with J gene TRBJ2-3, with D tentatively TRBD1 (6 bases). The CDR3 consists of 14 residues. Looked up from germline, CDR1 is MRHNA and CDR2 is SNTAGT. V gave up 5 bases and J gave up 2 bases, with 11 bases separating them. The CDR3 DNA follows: TGTGCCAGCAGTACGACAGGATACACAGATACGCAGTATTTT. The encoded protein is CASSTTGYTDTQYF.

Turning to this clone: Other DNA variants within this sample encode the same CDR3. CDR3 in amino acids: CASSTSEGGEQYF. The CDR3 nucleotides read TGTGCCAGTAGTACCTCCGAGGGTGGTGAGCAGTACTTC. The chain recombines TRBV19 with TRBJ2-7; D is perhaps TRBD2 (5 bases). This CDR3 has 13 amino acids. Trimming pared 4 bases from V and 7 bases from J, leaving 14 bases between. Germline assignment: CDR1 LNHDA and CDR2 SQIVND (reference sequence). The full variable domain, in which reference TRBV19 and TRBJ2-7 provide the parts outside the CDR3, is DGGITQSPKYLFRKEGQNVTLSCEQNLNHDAMYWYRQDPGQGLRLIYYSQIVNDFQKGDIAEGYSVSREKKESFPLTVTSAQKNPTAFYLCASSTSEGGEQYFGPGTRLTVT.